This T cell receptor (beta chain) was recorded in a study of spatial heterogeneity in lung cancer. Study details: More beta-chain than alpha-chain sequences were consistently detected. The average count in raw reads for each unique TCR and UMI combination exceeded nine appearances. Study-wide results and limits: Intratumoral expanded alpha and beta TCR counts were found to track tumor mutation counts.

Individually, TCR cDNA molecules were each labelled with a unique molecular identifier. One entry per CDR3 protein results from TCRdb running MiXCR on the 5' RACE reads. This table holds roughly 10,000 distinct CDR3 sequences, about 8.4% found once. Germline V gene lookup returns CDR1 DFQATT and CDR2 SNEGSKA (reference sequence). This CDR3 comprises 12 residues. V lost 6 bases, J lost 2 bases, and 10 bases lay in between. Time point meaning: sample taken at primary tumor resection. This clonotype was seen at least ten times. Its antigen is unidentified. This beta chain came through as a stray read in a library set up for alpha chains, and its size says little.

The J gene is TRBJ1-2, the V gene TRBV20-1; D unresolved. This receptor was obtained from a female donor with early-stage non-small cell lung cancer. Sample: lung tumor tissue, taken at surgery. The CDR3 protein is CSARPLNYGYTF. CDR3 DNA: TGCAGTGCCCGCCCGTTAAACTATGGCTACACCTTC.